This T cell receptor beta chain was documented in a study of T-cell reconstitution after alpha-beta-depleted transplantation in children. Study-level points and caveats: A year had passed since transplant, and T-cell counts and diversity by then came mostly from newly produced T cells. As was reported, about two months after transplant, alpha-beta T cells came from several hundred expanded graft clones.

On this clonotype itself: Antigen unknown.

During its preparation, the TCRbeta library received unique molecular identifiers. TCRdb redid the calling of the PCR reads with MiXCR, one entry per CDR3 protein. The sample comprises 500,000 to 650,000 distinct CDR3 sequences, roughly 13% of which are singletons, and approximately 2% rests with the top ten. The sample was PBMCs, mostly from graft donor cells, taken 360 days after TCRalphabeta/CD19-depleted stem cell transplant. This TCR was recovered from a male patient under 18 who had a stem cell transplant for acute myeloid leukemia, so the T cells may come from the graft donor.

This chain's CDR3 is CASSDSGTDTQYF. The DNA of the CDR3 is TGTGCCAGCAGTGATTCAGGGACAGATACGCAGTATTTT. This rearrangement joins TRBV25-1 to TRBJ2-3; D is perhaps TRBD1 (5 bases). The germline V gene encodes CDR1 MGHDK and CDR2 SYGVNS. This CDR3 spans 13 amino acids. V dropped 3 bases and J dropped 3 bases, with 7 bases sitting between them.